This T cell receptor beta chain was sequenced in a study of blood T cells in healthy people across ages. A few counts support this clonotype. Its antigen remains unknown. The use of a sample-barcoded 5' primer and a J-beta primer mix characterized a second PCR of roughly 7 to 12 cycles. TCRdb fed the 5' RACE reads into MiXCR, producing one record per CDR3 protein. The table has 1.5 million to 1.9 million distinct CDR3 sequences, about 45% seen once; the top ten hold less than 5%. There are 16 residues in the CDR3. J was trimmed by 0 bases and V by 5 bases; bases with no gene match: 9. CDR1 is DFQATT, CDR2 SNEGSKA, per germline (reference sequence). Study conclusions and caveats: The study found more naive CD4+ cells and higher diversity in long-lived than aged donors. Diversity of TCR beta per million T cells declined in a roughly linear way with age. Lack of knowledge of donor CMV status possibly confounded expanded clonotype changes.

This chain links TRBV20-1 with TRBJ2-1; 8 positions agree with TRBD2. The sample was blood. This clonotype was obtained from a young woman in good health. The CDR3 DNA follows: TGCAGTGCTCACATTAGCGGGAAGAGCTCCTACAATGAGCAGTTCTTC. Amino acids: CSAHISGKSSYNEQFF.